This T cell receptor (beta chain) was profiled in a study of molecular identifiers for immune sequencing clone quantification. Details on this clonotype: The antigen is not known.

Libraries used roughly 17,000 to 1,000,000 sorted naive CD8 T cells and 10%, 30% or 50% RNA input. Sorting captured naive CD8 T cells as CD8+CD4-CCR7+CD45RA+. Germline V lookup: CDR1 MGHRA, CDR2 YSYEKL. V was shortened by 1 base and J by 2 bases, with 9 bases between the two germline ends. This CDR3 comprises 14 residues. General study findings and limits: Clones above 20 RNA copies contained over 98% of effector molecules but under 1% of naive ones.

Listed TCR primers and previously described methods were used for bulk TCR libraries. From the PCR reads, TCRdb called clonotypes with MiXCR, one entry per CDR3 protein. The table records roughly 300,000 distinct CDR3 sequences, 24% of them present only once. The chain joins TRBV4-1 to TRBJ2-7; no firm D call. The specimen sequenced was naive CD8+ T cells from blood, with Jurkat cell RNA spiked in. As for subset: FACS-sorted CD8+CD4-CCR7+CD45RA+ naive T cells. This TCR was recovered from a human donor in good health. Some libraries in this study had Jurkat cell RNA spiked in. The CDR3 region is CASSQGTWAYEQYF. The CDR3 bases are TGCGCCAGCAGCCAAGGGACGTGGGCCTACGAGCAGTACTTC.